The source of this T cell receptor (beta chain) is a study of T cells of healthy individuals. Germline V gene lookup returns CDR1 SNHLY and CDR2 FYNNEI. The CDR3 totals 15 residues. The V and J ends lost 1 base and 6 bases, in that order; junction bases with no gene match: 3. This clonotype was seen only a few times. TCRdb fed the 5' RACE reads into MiXCR, producing one record per CDR3 protein. The data contain approximately 100,000 distinct CDR3 sequences, roughly 18% of them singletons. The chain couples TRBV2 to TRBJ2-5, with TRBD2 identical over 12 bases. The clonotype comes from a human donor in good health. The CDR3 is CASSEGLAGAQTQYF. The CDR3 DNA reads as TGTGCCAGCAGTGAAGGACTAGCGGGGGCCCAGACCCAGTACTTC.